This T cell receptor beta chain derives from a study of T cells in Graves' hyperthyroidism and ophthalmopathy. Looked up from germline, CDR1 is MNHEY and CDR2 is SMNVEV (reference sequence). V lost 3 bases and J lost 1; bases outside the gene matches: 7. This CDR3 comprises 19 residues. This clonotype has ten or more counts. Authors of the study amplified TCR beta CDR3 regions from RNA transcripts. The HTBI primer set drove a first-round RT-PCR of the TCR CDR3. TCRdb analysed the multiplex PCR reads with MiXCR anew, one entry per CDR3 protein. Among 450,000 to 650,000 distinct CDR3 sequences listed, under 20% were seen once.

Sequenced input: blood. This receptor was taken from a woman aged 18 to 35 with Graves' ophthalmopathy. J is TRBJ2-3 and V is TRBV27; 16 bases are shared with TRBD2. The CDR3 sequence: CASSLRGTSGGARTDTQYF. DNA for the CDR3: TGTGCCAGCAGTTTGCGTGGGACTAGCGGGGGGGCACGCACAGATACGCAGTATTTT.